This T cell receptor beta chain was recorded in a study of blood T cell repertoires in COVID-19. Study information: Collection of acute and convalescent COVID-19 samples took place in the United States, Italy and Spain.

CDR3 length equals 14 residues. The germline gives CDR1 SGHNT, CDR2 YYREEE (reference sequence). V was pared by 3 bases and J by 3 bases, with 2 bases of the junction left unmatched. In the original processing: Amplification from reference gene primers served as the basis for estimated nucleated cell counts. The assay was immunoSEQ multiplex PCR, and TCRdb's table has in-frame clones only and misses some. V and J calls and clone size follow that table, whereas D and trimming were derived from the DNA. The table lists under 300,000 clones, about 86% of them singletons. What the recovered Cohort 3 donors had was two negative PCRs, clearance, or symptom resolution.

The V and J genes are TRBV5-4 and TRBJ2-2; 7 bases align to TRBD1. This receptor was identified in a man in his fifties who had recovered from COVID-19. The specimen was PBMCs or T cells enriched from blood (not recorded which). As DNA, the CDR3 is TGTGCCAGCAGCTCGGGGACAGACACCGGGGAGCTGTTTTTT. This translates into CASSSGTDTGELFF.